These 24 T cell receptor beta chains originate from one sample sequenced in a study of cytomegalovirus exposure and HLA in healthy donors. With 60 Vbeta and 13 Jbeta primers, the PCR was carried out. This table comes from immunoSEQ multiplex PCR, and its TCRdb copy is limited to in-frame clones, with some not included. The data show 150,000 to 200,000 clones, about 80% seen once. Input material: PBMCs. The receptors were gathered from a woman under 40 in good health and CMV-seronegative.

This clone occurred a few times. In DNA form, the CDR3 reads TGTGCCAGCTCGGGATTCGGCGGGGAGAACACCGGGGAGCTGTTTTTT. Translating it yields CASSGFGGENTGELFF. The J gene is TRBJ2-2, the V gene TRBV6-4; possibly TRBD2 for D (6 bases). V gave up 8 bases and J gave up 1 base, with 17 bases separating them. Germline values: CDR1 MRHNA, CDR2 SNTAGT. The CDR3 is made up of 16 amino acids.

This rearrangement joins TRBV7-2 to TRBJ2-7; TRBD2 matches at 9 bases. The J segment lost 2 bases and the V segment lost 4 bases, leaving 3 bases of the junction unmatched. The CDR3 sequence is 14 residues long. Germline V gene data show CDR1 as SGHTA and CDR2 as FQGNSA. CDR3 in amino acids: CASSSSSGAYEQYF. CDR3 bases: TGTGCCAGCAGCTCCTCTAGCGGGGCCTACGAGCAGTACTTC.

This chain uses TRBV6-5 with TRBJ2-2, with TRBD1 matching 7 bases. Looked up from germline, CDR1 is MNHEY and CDR2 is SVGAGI. With 8 bases clipped from V and 3 bases from J, the junction kept 6 bases outside the gene matches. The CDR3 covers 14 residues. The CDR3 nucleotides read TGTGCCAGCCAAGACAGGGTTGACACCGGGGAGCTGTTTTTT. Its translation is CASQDRVDTGELFF.

The chain joins TRBV7-9 to TRBJ1-2; perhaps TRBD1 as D (6 bases). V shed 2 bases and J shed 4 bases, with 14 bases lying between them. The CDR3 is 15 amino acids. Looked up from germline, CDR1 is SEHNR and CDR2 is FQNEAQ (reference sequence). The CDR3 DNA is TGTGCCAGCAGCTTAACACAGGGCGGTATCTATGGCTACACCTTC. This translates into CASSLTQGGIYGYTF.

The chain carries TRBV5-8 and TRBJ2-5, with 9 nucleotides matching TRBD2. Germline loops: CDR1 SGHTS, CDR2 YDEGEE. The CDR3 is 15 amino acids. V was pared by 1 base and J by 10 bases, with 11 bases of the junction left unmatched. Here the CDR3 DNA reads TGTGCCAGCAGCTTGCGCGGGGGGGGTACCCAGGACCAGTACTTC. This translates into CASSLRGGGTQDQYF.

The chain is built from TRBV10-1 and TRBJ2-3; 10 positions match TRBD1. Trimming at V came to 5 bases and at J to 3 bases, leaving 2 bases not matched to a gene. This CDR3 contains 14 residues. Looked up from germline, CDR1 is WNHNN and CDR2 is SYGVQD (reference sequence). The CDR3 reads CASSPGQGTDTQYF. For the CDR3, the DNA is TGCGCCAGCAGTCCGGGACAGGGGACAGATACGCAGTATTTT.

This rearrangement joins TRBV6-5 to TRBJ2-5; 8 bases map to TRBD1. The J call is doubtful: the DNA matches TRBJ2-7 better. Per germline, CDR1 MNHEY and CDR2 SVGAGI. The CDR3 has 14 amino acids. The CDR3 bases are TGTGCCAGCAGTTACGGGGACAGGAGGGGCGAGCAGTACTTC. As protein: CASSYGDRRGEQYF.

A few counts support this clone. This rearrangement joins TRBV5-6 to TRBJ1-1; D gene ambiguous. CDR1 and CDR2 (germline): SGHDT, YYEEEE. The CDR3 is 15 amino acids. Trimming cost V 0 bases and J 6 bases, with 15 bases left between them. The CDR3 loop is CASSLGSTDFSEAFF. CDR3 bases: TGTGCCAGCAGCTTGGGTAGCACGGACTTCTCTGAAGCTTTCTTT.

This clone was counted between two and nine times. The chain links TRBV18 to TRBJ2-7; 10 positions agree with TRBD1. Germline V gene data show CDR1 as KGHSH and CDR2 as LQKENI. Trimming at V came to 6 bases and at J to 2 bases, leaving 13 bases not matched to a gene. CDR3 length: 17 residues. Here the CDR3 reads CASSHQRPGQGPYEQYF. Written as DNA, the CDR3 is TGTGCCAGCTCCCACCAACGACCGGGACAGGGGCCCTACGAGCAGTACTTC.

The chain links TRBV6-5 to TRBJ2-5; maybe TRBD2 (5 bases). Germline values: CDR1 MNHEY, CDR2 SVGAGI. The CDR3 totals 16 residues. Trimming pared 0 bases from V and 1 base from J, leaving 12 bases between. The CDR3 nucleotides read TGTGCCAGCAGTTACTCGACTACTATAAGCCAAGAGACCCAGTACTTC. Translating gives CASSYSTTISQETQYF.

The chain uses TRBV10-1 and TRBJ1-2, with no clear D. The CDR3 loop spans 14 amino acids. Germline CDR1 is WNHNN and CDR2 is SYGVQD (reference sequence). V was clipped by 9 bases and J by 2 bases, with 16 bases between them. The DNA for the CDR3 is TGCGCCAGTCCCCTTTCCGGGAGAAACTATGGCTACACCTTC. Its protein product is CASPLSGRNYGYTF.

This clone was observed a few times. Other DNA sequences of this sample code for an identical CDR3. The J gene is TRBJ2-7, the V gene TRBV30; TRBD2 agrees at 10 bases. The germline V gene encodes CDR1 GTSNPN and CDR2 SVGIG (reference sequence). The CDR3 runs to 14 residues. V lost 0 bases, J lost 1 base, and 0 bases stayed unmatched. The CDR3 loop is CAWSVLAGSYEQYF. DNA for the CDR3: TGTGCCTGGAGTGTACTAGCGGGATCCTACGAGCAGTACTTC.

This clone has just one count. The chain combines TRBV15 with TRBJ1-2; tentatively, D is TRBD1 (6 bases). Trimming removed 6 bases from V and 0 bases from J, with 11 bases in between. CDR3 length: 14 residues. From germline, CDR1 is LNHNV and CDR2 YYDKDF (reference sequence). The DNA for the CDR3 is TGTGCCACCAGAAGTCCAGGGGCTAACTATGGCTACACCTTC. Its protein product is CATRSPGANYGYTF.

V is TRBV27 and J is TRBJ1-6, with D possibly matching TRBD1 (5 bases). Germline assignment: CDR1 MNHEY and CDR2 SMNVEV (reference sequence). V lost 6 bases and J 0 bases, leaving 12 bases between the germline ends. This CDR3 is built from 16 residues. The CDR3 sequence is CASSRTPSSYNSPLHF. The CDR3 DNA reads as TGTGCCAGCAGCCGGACACCCAGCTCCTATAATTCACCCCTCCACTTT.

V usage is TRBV4-1 and J usage is TRBJ2-5, with a possible D match to TRBD2 (7 bases). Per germline, CDR1 MGHRA and CDR2 YSYEKL. This CDR3 has 16 residues. The germline V and J ends were trimmed by 0 bases and 2 bases, with 13 bases remaining between them. The DNA of the CDR3 is TGCGCCAGCAGCCAAGAGGGGGGAGGGGGACAAGAGACCCAGTACTTC. Encoded protein: CASSQEGGGGQETQYF.

The chain combines TRBV5-3 with TRBJ2-1; 11 bases line up with TRBD2. TRBV5-3 is an ORF, with its function uncertain. V shed 4 bases, J shed 5 bases, and the junction held 2 bases outside the gene matches. This CDR3 comprises 14 residues. The CDR3 reads CARSPGLADNEQFF. The DNA of the CDR3 is TGTGCCAGAAGCCCGGGACTAGCGGACAATGAGCAGTTCTTC.

The chain uses TRBV28 and TRBJ1-2; D is possibly TRBD1 (5 bases). The CDR3 is 14 amino acids. Germline lookup yields CDR1 MDHEN and CDR2 SYDVKM. Trimming removed 2 bases at V and 3 bases at J, with 10 bases between. The CDR3 protein is CASSLQGLYYGYTF. The CDR3 DNA reads as TGTGCCAGCAGTTTACAGGGATTGTACTATGGCTACACCTTC.

A remark on this clone: The identical CDR3 is also encoded by other nucleotide sequences in the sample. The genes are TRBV19 and TRBJ1-3; D is possibly TRBD1 (5 bases). The CDR3 sequence is 15 residues long. Per the germline V gene, CDR1 is LNHDA and CDR2 is SQIVND (reference sequence). Deletions cut 5 bases from V and 2 bases from J, with 13 bases between. The CDR3 DNA follows: TGTGCCAGTAGTCCCTTTGCAGGGACTGGAAACACCATATATTTT. Translated: CASSPFAGTGNTIYF. The whole variable domain, filled in from reference TRBV19 and TRBJ1-3, reads DGGITQSPKYLFRKEGQNVTLSCEQNLNHDAMYWYRQDPGQGLRLIYYSQIVNDFQKGDIAEGYSVSREKKESFPLTVTSAQKNPTAFYLCASSPFAGTGNTIYFGEGSWLTVV.

The chain links TRBV10-3 to TRBJ2-3; TRBD2 matches 10 bases. The CDR3 covers 19 residues. The ends lost 2 bases at V and 0 bases at J; junction bases unmatched: 11. The germline gives CDR1 ENHRY, CDR2 SYGVKD. The CDR3 spells CAISEGTDSGRSSTDTQYF. DNA for the CDR3: TGTGCCATCAGTGAGGGGACAGATAGCGGGAGGAGTAGCACAGATACGCAGTATTTT.

V and J are TRBV5-6 and TRBJ2-7; 11 nucleotides align to TRBD2. The CDR3 sequence is 15 residues long. Germline CDR1 is SGHDT and CDR2 is YYEEEE. The trim removed 0 bases at V and 4 bases at J, leaving 3 bases unmatched. The CDR3, as DNA: TGTGCCAGCAGCTTGGTCGGGACTAGCGGATACGAGCAGTACTTC. This sequence encodes CASSLVGTSGYEQYF. The whole variable domain, remainder taken from reference TRBV5-6 and TRBJ2-7, is DAGVTQSPTHLIKTRGQQVTLRCSPKSGHDTVSWYQQALGQGPQFIFQYYEEEERQRGNFPDRFSGHQFPNYSSELNVNALLLGDSALYLCASSLVGTSGYEQYFGPGTRLTVT.

V and J are TRBV27 and TRBJ2-2, with TRBD2 identical over 8 bases. Germline trimming cut 1 base from V and 1 base from J; bases unmatched to any gene: 5. From germline, CDR1 is MNHEY and CDR2 SMNVEV (reference sequence). CDR3 length: 17 amino acids. As DNA, the CDR3 is TGTGCCAGCAGTTTATTTGGGAGCGGGGGGAACACCGGGGAGCTGTTTTTT. The encoded protein is CASSLFGSGGNTGELFF.

This clone has just one count. This rearrangement joins TRBV5-1 to TRBJ2-1; maybe TRBD2 (6 bases). In germline, CDR1 is SGHRS, CDR2 YFSETQ. CDR3 length equals 16 residues. V lost 1 base and J lost 0, with 11 bases in between. CDR3 bases: TGCGCCAGCAGCTTGTATGGGGGGAGCTCCTACAATGAGCAGTTCTTC. This codes for CASSLYGGSSYNEQFF.

The count of this clone is one. CDR3 bases: TGTGCCAGCAGCTTAGACTCCGGGGGATACGAGCAGTACTTC. It yields the protein CASSLDSGGYEQYF. This chain uses TRBV7-2 with TRBJ2-5; tentative D call: TRBD2 (6 bases). TRBJ2-7 explains the end of the DNA better; the J call may be wrong. This CDR3 region has 14 residues. Per the germline V gene, CDR1 is SGHTA and CDR2 is FQGNSA.

This rearrangement joins TRBV30 to TRBJ1-4; D is unresolved. The CDR3 extends over 16 amino acids. The V gene's germline CDR1 is GTSNPN and CDR2 SVGIG (reference sequence). Trimming took off 5 bases at V and 4 bases at J, with 20 bases between the two ends. Here the CDR3 reads CAWGTGLFGLNEKLFF. The DNA of the CDR3 is TGTGCCTGGGGTACGGGCCTCTTCGGACTTAATGAAAAACTGTTTTTT.